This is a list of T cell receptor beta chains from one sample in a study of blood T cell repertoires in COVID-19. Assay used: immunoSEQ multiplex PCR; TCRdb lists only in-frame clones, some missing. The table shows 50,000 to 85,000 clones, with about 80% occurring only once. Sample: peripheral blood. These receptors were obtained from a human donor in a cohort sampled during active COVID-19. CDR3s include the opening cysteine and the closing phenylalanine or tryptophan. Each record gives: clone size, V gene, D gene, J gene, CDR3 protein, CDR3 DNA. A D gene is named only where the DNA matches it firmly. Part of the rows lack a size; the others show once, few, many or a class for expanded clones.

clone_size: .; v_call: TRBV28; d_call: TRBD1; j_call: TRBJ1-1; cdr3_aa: CASSRTDRGEAFF; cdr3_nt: TGTGCCAGCAGTCGAACCGACAGGGGTGAAGCTTTCTTT
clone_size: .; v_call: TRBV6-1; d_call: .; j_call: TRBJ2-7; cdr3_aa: CASSERTPPYEQYF; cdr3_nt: TGTGCCAGCAGTGAGAGGACACCCCCCTACGAGCAGTACTTC
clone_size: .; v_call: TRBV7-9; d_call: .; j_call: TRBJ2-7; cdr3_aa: CASSLSDTLKQYF; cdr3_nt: TGTGCCAGCAGCTTATCGGACACCCTAAAGCAGTACTTC
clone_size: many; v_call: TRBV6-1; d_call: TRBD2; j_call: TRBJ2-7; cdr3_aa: CASSETSGGEQYF; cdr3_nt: TGTGCCAGCAGTGAGACTAGCGGTGGCGAGCAGTACTTC
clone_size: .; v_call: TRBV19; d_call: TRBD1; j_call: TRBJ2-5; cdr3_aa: CASSLTGSGETQYF; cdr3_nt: TGTGCCAGTAGTCTGACAGGGAGCGGAGAGACCCAGTACTTC
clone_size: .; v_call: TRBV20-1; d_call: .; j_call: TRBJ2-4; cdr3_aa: CSASREGDRYF; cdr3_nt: TGCAGTGCCAGCCGAGAAGGGGATAGGTACTTC
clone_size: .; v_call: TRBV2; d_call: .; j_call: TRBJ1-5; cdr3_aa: CASRVGGRQPQHF; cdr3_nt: TGTGCCAGCAGAGTCGGGGGTCGGCAGCCCCAGCATTTT
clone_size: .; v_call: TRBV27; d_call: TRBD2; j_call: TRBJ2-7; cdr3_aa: CASSARGLAGPYEQYF; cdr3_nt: TGTGCCAGCAGTGCCCGGGGACTAGCGGGACCCTACGAGCAGTACTTC
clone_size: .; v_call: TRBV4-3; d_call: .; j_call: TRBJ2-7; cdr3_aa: CASSQDGQGTEQYF; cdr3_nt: TGCGCCAGCAGCCAAGATGGGCAGGGCACCGAGCAGTACTTC
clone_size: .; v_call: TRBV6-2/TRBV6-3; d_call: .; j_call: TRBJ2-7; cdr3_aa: CASSYMASVVIGQYF; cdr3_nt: TGTGCCAGCAGTTACATGGCTAGCGTAGTGATTGGGCAGTACTTC
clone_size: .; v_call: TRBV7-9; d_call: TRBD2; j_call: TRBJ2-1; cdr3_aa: CASSLNPIAGGPRNEQFF; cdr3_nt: TGTGCCAGCAGCTTAAATCCGATAGCGGGAGGGCCTAGGAATGAGCAGTTCTTC
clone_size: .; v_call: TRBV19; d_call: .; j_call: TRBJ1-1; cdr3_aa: CASSPNRMNTEAFF; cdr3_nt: TGTGCCAGTAGTCCCAACAGGATGAACACTGAAGCTTTCTTT
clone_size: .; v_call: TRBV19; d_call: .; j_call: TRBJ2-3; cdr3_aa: CASRRDSGHHTDTQYF; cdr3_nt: TGTGCCAGTAGGCGGGACAGCGGTCACCACACAGATACGCAGTATTTT
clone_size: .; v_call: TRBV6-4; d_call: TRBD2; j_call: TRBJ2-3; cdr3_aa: CASSVWREEADTQYF; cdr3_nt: TGTGCCAGCAGTGTGTGGCGGGAGGAGGCAGATACGCAGTATTTT
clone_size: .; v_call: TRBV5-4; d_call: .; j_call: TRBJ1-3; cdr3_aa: CASSSGGTGVSGNTIYF; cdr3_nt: TGTGCCAGCAGCTCGGGAGGAACAGGCGTCTCTGGAAACACCATATATTTT